This entry features one T cell receptor beta chain sequence. The antigen is not known. The sample belongs to a study of OX40 agonist ivuxolimab in advanced cancers. Study-wide context: Of the patients, three showed partial responses, one with hepatocellular carcinoma and two with cutaneous melanoma. Overall study findings and caveats: What antigens the expanded peripheral T cells recognized was never established. Low normalized T-cell clonal expansion also characterized some of the nonresponders.

The CDR3 contains 15 residues. Germline loops: CDR1 MNHNY, CDR2 SVGAGI (reference sequence). V was shortened by 6 bases and J by 5 bases, with 19 bases between the two germline ends. Libraries were prepared by immunoSEQ multiplex PCR; TCRdb keeps only in-frame clonotypes and omits some of them. The sample records about 73,000 clones, about 80% being singletons. The chain recombines TRBV6-6 with TRBJ1-2; D is uncertain. The sequences come from CD4+ or CD8+ T cells sorted from blood, collected in a trial of the OX40 agonist ivuxolimab. This receptor was identified in an adult with an advanced solid tumor such as melanoma, head and neck, liver or kidney cancer. The CDR3 DNA sequence: TGTGCCAGCAGCCCCCCGAACCCTCCTCTTTATGGCTACACCTTC. It translates to CASSPPNPPLYGYTF.